The next 27 T cell receptor beta chains were all read from a single sample in a study of STAT3 mutations in large granular lymphocyte leukemia (dated by TCRdb to 2018 to 2020). These TCRs' antigens remain unknown. Overall study results and their limits: All T-LGLL patients had at least one immunodominant TCRbeta clonotype, and roughly half had multiple immunodominant subclonotypes.

Receptors were amplified or captured by the immunoSEQ multiplex PCR assay. Sourced from immuneACCESS, this table was stored by TCRdb with only in-frame sequences that have V and J called. A share of the clones is absent; for the studies checked, an unresolved V gene accounts for under half, and the remainder has no known explanation. This sample lists about 5,900 clones; approximately 86% were detected once. In total, the top ten clones hold roughly a sixth of the sample. Specimen: PBMCs. These receptor sequences come from a human donor with T large granular lymphocyte leukemia. Some clones in this sample may be carry-over from other donors' samples.

DNA for the CDR3: TGTGCCAGCAGCGTACAGGGTGTCCCTACGCAGTATTTT. Translated, it gives CASSVQGVPTQYF. The rearrangement joins TRBV9 to TRBJ2-3; a weak D match, TRBD1 (5 bases). There are 13 residues in the CDR3. Germline V lookup: CDR1 SGDLS, CDR2 YYNGEE. V lost 1 base, J lost 8 bases, and 11 bases lay in between.

A single count supports this clone. V usage is TRBV4-2 and J usage is TRBJ1-1; D uncertain. The V gene's germline CDR1 is LGHNA and CDR2 YNFKEQ. This CDR3 contains 11 residues. V lost 1 base to trimming and J lost 8 bases, with 5 bases between them. This CDR3 reads CASSQGHEAFF. The DNA of the CDR3 is TGTGCCAGCAGCCAAGGTCACGAAGCTTTCTTT.

This chain connects TRBV27 to TRBJ1-2, with D possibly being TRBD1 (6 bases). In germline, CDR1 is MNHEY, CDR2 SMNVEV (reference sequence). The V end lost 4 bases, the J end lost 7 bases, and 19 bases lay between the germline ends. The CDR3 spans 15 residues. The CDR3 loop reads CASSSQRQAGGGYTF. The CDR3 DNA sequence: TGTGCCAGCAGTTCCCAGCGACAGGCCGGAGGTGGCTACACCTTC.

The chain carries TRBV5-4 and TRBJ1-3, with TRBD1 as a possible D gene (5 bases). Trimming took off 0 bases at V and 4 bases at J, with 17 bases between the two ends. Germline CDR1 reads SGHNT; CDR2 reads YYREEE (reference sequence). This CDR3 contains 17 residues. The CDR3 loop reads CASSLVGDGHPGNTIYF. The CDR3 DNA reads as TGTGCCAGCAGCTTGGTGGGGGACGGACACCCCGGAAACACCATATATTTT.

This rearrangement joins TRBV11-1 to TRBJ2-7; maybe TRBD2 (7 bases). The CDR3 runs 14 residues. Per germline, CDR1 SGHAT and CDR2 FQDESV (reference sequence). Trimming stripped 5 bases from V and 3 bases from J, with 14 bases between. CDR3 region: CASSLGEGGYEQYF. The CDR3 DNA sequence: TGTGCCAGCAGCCTGGGGGAGGGGGGCTACGAGCAGTACTTC.

The gene calls are TRBV9 and TRBJ2-7; D ambiguous. The CDR3 runs to 13 residues. V was shortened by 4 bases and J by 2 bases, with 10 bases between the two germline ends. Germline CDR1 and CDR2: SGDLS and YYNGEE. CDR3 DNA: TGTGCCAGCAGCTCCCGCGGTACCTACGAGCAGTACTTC. Translated: CASSSRGTYEQYF.

The rearrangement uses TRBV6-5 and TRBJ1-1, with a tentative D call TRBD1 (5 bases). The CDR3 contains 15 residues. Germline V gives CDR1 MNHEY, CDR2 SVGAGI. V was clipped by 7 bases and J by 4 bases, with 19 bases between them. CDR3 sequence reads: CASNSRVDSTTEAFF. CDR3 coding DNA: TGTGCCAGCAACTCCAGGGTGGACTCGACCACTGAAGCTTTCTTT.

This clone has just one count. This rearrangement joins TRBV5-1 to TRBJ1-1; maybe TRBD1 (5 bases). The V end lost 6 bases, the J end lost 1 base, and 13 bases lay between the germline ends. The germline V gene encodes CDR1 SGHRS and CDR2 YFSETQ. The CDR3 length is 14 residues. The CDR3 protein is CASTTAGTNTEAFF. The CDR3 region has the DNA TGCGCCAGCACCACTGCAGGGACGAACACTGAAGCTTTCTTT.

V is TRBV7-8 and J is TRBJ2-5, with D unresolved. The CDR3 runs 14 residues. The ends were cut back, 1 base at V and 1 base at J, with 7 bases in the middle. Looked up from germline, CDR1 is SGHVS and CDR2 is FQNEAQ. The CDR3 here is CASSLEFFQETQYF. CDR3 bases: TGTGCCAGCAGCTTAGAATTCTTCCAAGAGACCCAGTACTTC.

This chain links TRBV6-1 with TRBJ2-3, with 8 bases lining up with TRBD1. V gave up 7 bases and J gave up 1 base; unmatched junction bases: 1. There are 13 residues in the CDR3. Germline CDR1 and CDR2: MNHNS and SASEGT. The CDR3 spells CASKGQGTDTQYF. CDR3 bases: TGTGCCAGCAAGGGACAGGGCACAGATACGCAGTATTTT.

The chain employs TRBV5-8 and TRBJ2-2; D is ambiguous. This CDR3 contains 13 residues. Trimming left V 4 bases short and J 3 bases short, with 7 bases between. Germline loops: CDR1 SGHTS, CDR2 YDEGEE. CDR3 loop: CASSQTDTGELFF. The CDR3 DNA reads TGTGCCAGCAGCCAAACCGACACCGGGGAGCTGTTTTTT. The full variable domain, with the rest looked up from reference TRBV5-8 and TRBJ2-2, is EAGVTQSPTHLIKTRGQQATLRCSPISGHTSVYWYQQALGLGLQFLLWYDEGEERNRGNFPPRFSGRQFPNYSSELNVNALELEDSALYLCASSQTDTGELFFGEGSRLTVL.

The genes are TRBV7-2 and TRBJ2-3; D gene uncertain. Germline CDR1 SGHTA, CDR2 FQGNSA. The CDR3 has 15 amino acids. Trimming removed 4 bases from V and 3 bases from J, with 14 bases in between. The CDR3 bases are TGTGCCAGCAGCTACCCCTATCTTAGTACAGATACGCAGTATTTT. This codes for CASSYPYLSTDTQYF.

The rearrangement joins TRBV27 to TRBJ1-5; D is unclear. The CDR3 is 14 residues long. V lost 2 bases to trimming and J lost 3 bases, with 8 bases between them. Germline CDR1 is MNHEY and CDR2 is SMNVEV (reference sequence). In nucleotides, the CDR3 is TGTGCCAGCAGTTTAGGCAGGTACAATCAGCCCCAGCATTTT. Translated: CASSLGRYNQPQHF.

The rearrangement joins TRBV30 to TRBJ2-7, with D possibly TRBD2 on 6 matching bases. CDR1 and CDR2 (germline): GTSNPN, SVGIG (reference sequence). The V end lost 7 bases, the J end lost 7 bases, and 11 bases lay between the germline ends. The length of the CDR3 is 10 residues. CDR3 in DNA: TGTGCCTACTCCCGGGGGGAGCAGTACTTC. This codes for CAYSRGEQYF.

This chain links TRBV6-5 with TRBJ1-2; D not resolved. Germline CDR1 and CDR2: MNHEY and SVGAGI. Trimming pared 4 bases from V and 0 bases from J, leaving 6 bases between. The CDR3 runs 13 residues. This chain's CDR3 is CASSSTTNYGYTF. In DNA, the CDR3 is TGTGCCAGCAGTTCGACAACTAACTATGGCTACACCTTC.

The gene calls are TRBV29-1 and TRBJ2-2, with 12 bases matching TRBD2. Germline V gives CDR1 SQVTM, CDR2 ANQGSEA. Trimming removed 5 bases from V and 6 bases from J; junction bases left unmatched: 4. The CDR3 runs to 14 residues. The DNA of the CDR3 is TGCAGCGTTCTTGCTAGCGGGGGGGCCGGGGAGCTGTTTTTT. It codes for CSVLASGGAGELFF.

The V and J genes are TRBV10-1 and TRBJ1-5; D might be TRBD1 (5 bases). Germline V gene lookup returns CDR1 WNHNN and CDR2 SYGVQD (reference sequence). V dropped 3 bases and J dropped 1 base, with 13 bases sitting between them. This CDR3 is built from 16 residues. CDR3 region: CASSDPGGRSNQPQHF. DNA for the CDR3: TGCGCCAGCAGTGACCCCGGGGGGAGAAGCAATCAGCCCCAGCATTTT.

This clone was seen a handful of times. The rearrangement uses TRBV5-1 and TRBJ1-1, with D hard to call. The CDR3 consists of 14 residues. Germline CDR1 is SGHRS and CDR2 is YFSETQ. V was clipped by 0 bases and J by 0 bases, with 6 bases between them. CDR3 coding DNA: TGCGCCAGCAGCTTGGGAGATCTGAACACTGAAGCTTTCTTT. Protein product: CASSLGDLNTEAFF.

The rearrangement joins TRBV19 to TRBJ1-5, with 8 bases matching TRBD1. This CDR3 spans 15 amino acids. J lost 6 bases, V lost 5 bases, and 9 bases had no gene match. Germline-derived CDR1 and CDR2 are LNHDA and SQIVND (reference sequence). The CDR3, as DNA: TGTGCCAGTAGTCTGTGGACAGGGCCCGGTCAGCCCCAGCATTTT. Amino acids: CASSLWTGPGQPQHF.

The J gene is TRBJ2-5, the V gene TRBV10-2; TRBD2 matches at 11 bases. The ends lost 2 bases at V and 4 bases at J; junction bases unmatched: 0. CDR3 length equals 14 residues. Germline-derived CDR1 and CDR2 are WSHSY and SAAADI. CDR3 in amino acids: CASSEGLAGETQYF. Here the CDR3 DNA reads TGCGCCAGCAGTGAGGGACTAGCGGGAGAGACCCAGTACTTC.

This clone was counted once. The J gene is TRBJ2-3, the V gene TRBV11-2; tentative D call: TRBD2 (6 bases). Germline CDR1 reads SGHAT; CDR2 reads FQNNGV. Trimming took 4 bases from V and 5 from J, leaving 10 bases between them. The CDR3 has 13 amino acids. Here the CDR3 DNA reads TGTGCCAGCAGCTCCCCCGGGGGAGATACGCAGTATTTT. Translated, it gives CASSSPGGDTQYF.

The J gene is TRBJ2-1, the V gene TRBV28, with 8 bases lining up with TRBD2. Germline V gene data show CDR1 as MDHEN and CDR2 as SYDVKM. With V trimmed by 10 bases and J by 3 bases, 29 bases remained unmatched. This CDR3 contains 21 residues. This CDR3 is CATALRQGPPGSGRVYNEQFF. CDR3 DNA: TGTGCCACCGCCCTTAGGCAGGGCCCACCAGGGAGCGGGAGAGTCTACAATGAGCAGTTCTTC.

J is TRBJ2-4 and V is TRBV18; a possible D gene is TRBD1 (6 bases). Trimming shortened V by 0 bases and J by 10 bases, and 16 bases separated the two germline ends. Germline lookup yields CDR1 KGHSH and CDR2 LQKENI. The CDR3 is 15 amino acids. The CDR3 nucleotides are TGTGCCAGCTCACCACCGTCAGGGGTGTTTGGGATTCAGTACTTC. Its protein is CASSPPSGVFGIQYF.

This chain joins TRBV5-1 and TRBJ1-1; a weak D match, TRBD1 (5 bases). Trimming removed 4 bases from V and 5 bases from J, with 12 bases in between. The germline V gene has CDR1 SGHRS and CDR2 YFSETQ. The CDR3 is 13 residues long. The CDR3 loop is CASSPGGGTEAFF. In nucleotides, the CDR3 is TGCGCCAGCAGCCCCGGGGGGGGGACTGAAGCTTTCTTT.

The chain carries TRBV18 and TRBJ1-1; D is ambiguous. The CDR3 runs 13 residues. The germline CDR1 and CDR2 sequences are KGHSH and LQKENI. V gave up 3 bases and J gave up 6 bases, with 11 bases separating them. CDR3 region: CASSPINPPEAFF. The CDR3 DNA follows: TGTGCCAGCTCACCGATTAACCCCCCTGAAGCTTTCTTT.

The genes are TRBV28 and TRBJ1-5, with D possibly TRBD1 on 6 matching bases. Per the germline V gene, CDR1 is MDHEN and CDR2 is SYDVKM. The CDR3 loop spans 15 amino acids. Trimming cost V 6 bases and J 6 bases, with 18 bases left between them. In nucleotides, the CDR3 is TGTGCCAGCAGCAATCCCCGAGGGGGGCTTCAGCCCCAGCATTTT. This sequence encodes CASSNPRGGLQPQHF.

This clone has only one observation. V gene TRBV2 combines with J gene TRBJ2-1; D is possibly TRBD2 (6 bases). The germline CDR1 and CDR2 sequences are SNHLY and FYNNEI. The V end lost 2 bases, the J end lost 9 bases, and 14 bases lay between the germline ends. The CDR3 spans 14 residues. CDR3 region: CASSEKGLGGEQFF. The CDR3 DNA reads TGTGCCAGCAGTGAAAAGGGCCTCGGGGGTGAGCAGTTCTTC.